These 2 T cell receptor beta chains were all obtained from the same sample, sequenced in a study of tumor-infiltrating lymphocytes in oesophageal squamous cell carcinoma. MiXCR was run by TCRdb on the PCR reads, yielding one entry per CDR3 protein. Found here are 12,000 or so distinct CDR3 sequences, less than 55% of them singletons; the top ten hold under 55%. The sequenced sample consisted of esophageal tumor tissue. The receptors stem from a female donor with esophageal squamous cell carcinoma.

The CDR3 nucleotides read TGTGCCAGTAGTATCGGATGGGGGAGCTCCTACAATGAGCAGTTCTTC. Translation: CASSIGWGSSYNEQFF. The V gene is TRBV19, the J gene TRBJ2-1; D may correspond to TRBD1 or TRBD2 (5 bases each). Germline V lookup: CDR1 LNHDA, CDR2 SQIVND (reference sequence). The length of the CDR3 is 16 residues. Trimming stripped 3 bases from V and 0 bases from J, with 12 bases between.

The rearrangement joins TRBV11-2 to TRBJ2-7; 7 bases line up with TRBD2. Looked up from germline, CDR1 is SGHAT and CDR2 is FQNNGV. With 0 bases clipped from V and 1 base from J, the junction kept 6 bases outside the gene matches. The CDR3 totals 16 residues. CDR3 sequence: CASSLDWGEGSYEQYF. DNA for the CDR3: TGTGCCAGCAGCTTAGATTGGGGGGAGGGTTCCTACGAGCAGTACTTC.